One and the same sample provided the 23 T cell receptor beta chains below, sequenced in a study of T-cell reconstitution after alpha-beta-depleted transplantation in children. The TCRbeta library incorporated unique molecular identifiers. Each CDR3 protein gets one entry after TCRdb re-called the PCR reads with MiXCR. This table holds hundreds of thousands of distinct CDR3 sequences, about 17% found once. The specimen comprised PBMCs from the stem cell graft donor, sampled from the stem cell graft. All receptors come from a human donor who donated a stem cell graft to a child with acute lymphoblastic leukemia.

This clonotype showed up just a few times. The chain employs TRBV5-1 and TRBJ2-1; D uncertain. The CDR3 is made up of 15 amino acids. Trimming took off 4 bases at V and 0 bases at J, with 11 bases between the two ends. CDR1 is SGHRS and CDR2 is YFSETQ in the germline V gene. The CDR3 bases are TGCGCCAGCAGCCGACGGATGAGCTCCTACAATGAGCAGTTCTTC. Translation: CASSRRMSSYNEQFF.

The table lists this clonotype with a few counts. The chain employs TRBV7-9 and TRBJ2-2; D is possibly TRBD2 (6 bases). Deletions cut 6 bases from V and 4 bases from J, with 15 bases between. The germline CDR1 and CDR2 sequences are SEHNR and FQNEAQ (reference sequence). The CDR3 runs 15 residues. As DNA, the CDR3 is TGTGCCAGCAGTGAGGGGACTCTTGGCACCGGGGAGCTGTTTTTT. This codes for CASSEGTLGTGELFF.

V and J are TRBV12-3 or TRBV12-4 and TRBJ1-2; maybe TRBD1 (5 bases). V lost 7 bases, J lost 5 bases, and 11 bases lay in between. The CDR3 is 12 amino acids. The CDR3 sequence is CASTPEGYGYTF. CDR3 DNA sequence: TGTGCCAGCACTCCTGAGGGGTATGGCTACACCTTC.

The chain carries TRBV24-1 and TRBJ2-1; D uncertain. Per the germline V gene, CDR1 is KGHDR and CDR2 is SFDVKD. The CDR3 totals 11 residues. Trimming took off 3 bases at V and 6 bases at J, with 2 bases between the two ends. The chain's CDR3 is CATSDPNEQFF. CDR3 in DNA: TGTGCCACCAGTGATCCCAATGAGCAGTTCTTC.

The V and J genes are TRBV13 and TRBJ2-7, with D perhaps TRBD2 (6 bases). The CDR3 is 16 residues long. Trimming removed 1 base from V and 2 bases from J, with 15 bases in between. From germline, CDR1 is PRHDT and CDR2 FYEKMQ (reference sequence). The CDR3 loop is CASSLVGGPTPYEQYF. The DNA for the CDR3 is TGTGCCAGCAGCTTAGTGGGGGGACCGACTCCCTACGAGCAGTACTTC.

The J gene is TRBJ2-5, the V gene TRBV6-5; TRBD2 might be the D (5 bases). Germline lookup yields CDR1 MNHEY and CDR2 SVGAGI. Trimming removed 0 bases from V and 6 bases from J, with 11 bases in between. This CDR3 region has 14 residues. CDR3 DNA sequence: TGTGCCAGCAGTTACTCCCTAGCTCCTCAGACCCAGTACTTC. Residues: CASSYSLAPQTQYF.

This clonotype was seen more than once but under ten times. The chain carries TRBV4-2 and TRBJ2-3; TRBD2 agrees at 9 bases. Germline-derived CDR1 and CDR2 are LGHNA and YNFKEQ. The CDR3 covers 16 residues. V trimming: 3 bases; J trimming: 4 bases; junction bases outside the gene matches: 8. The CDR3 coding sequence is TGTGCCAGCAGCCATGGAACTAGCGGGTGGGCAGATACGCAGTATTTT. Protein sequence: CASSHGTSGWADTQYF.

J is TRBJ1-1 and V is TRBV21-1; the D segment call TRBD1 is taken from the table without a DNA check. TRBV21-1 is a recognized pseudogene. CDR3 size: 18 residues. The CDR3 spells CASSKAVRDRSINTEAFF. The CDR3 DNA reads TGTGCCAGCAGCAAGGCTGTTCGGGACAGAAGCATCAACACTGAAGCTTTCTTT.

In this sample, this clonotype turned up a few times. This chain links TRBV3-1 with TRBJ1-1; 8 nucleotides align to TRBD1. Germline V gene sequence: CDR1 LGHDT, CDR2 YNNKEL (reference sequence). The trim removed 4 bases at V and 6 bases at J, leaving 4 bases unmatched. The CDR3 length is 13 residues. CDR3 protein: CASSLDRDSEAFF. The CDR3 region has the DNA TGTGCCAGCAGCCTGGACAGGGATTCTGAAGCTTTCTTT. The entire variable domain, with the rest obtained from reference TRBV3-1 and TRBJ1-1, is as follows: DTAVSQTPKYLVTQMGNDKSIKCEQNLGHDTMYWYKQDSKKFLKIMFSYNNKELIINETVPNRFSPKSPDKAHLNLHINSLELGDSAVYFCASSLDRDSEAFFGQGTRLTVV.

In its sample, this clonotype was seen a few times. The V and J genes are TRBV11-2 and TRBJ2-7; no definite D call. V was shortened by 1 base and J by 3 bases, with 10 bases between the two germline ends. From germline, CDR1 is SGHAT and CDR2 FQNNGV. CDR3 length: 14 amino acids. This CDR3 reads CASSLVGIYYEQYF. CDR3 DNA sequence: TGTGCCAGCAGCTTAGTAGGGATTTACTACGAGCAGTACTTC.

The genes are TRBV5-1 and TRBJ1-1, with no clear D. Trimming pared 0 bases from V and 5 bases from J, leaving 14 bases between. Germline V gene lookup returns CDR1 SGHRS and CDR2 YFSETQ. The CDR3 has 15 amino acids. DNA for the CDR3: TGCGCCAGCAGCTTGGTAGGGCCGGTACTTACTGAAGCTTTCTTT. As protein: CASSLVGPVLTEAFF.

The V and J genes are TRBV7-2 and TRBJ2-4; either TRBD1 or TRBD2 may supply D (6 bases each). With 2 bases removed from V and 2 bases from J, the gap between germline ends came to 10 bases. Per the germline V gene, CDR1 is SGHTA and CDR2 is FQGNSA. The CDR3 has 15 amino acids. The CDR3, as DNA: TGTGCCAGCAGCTTATCGGGGGCTACCAAAAACATTCAGTACTTC. This codes for CASSLSGATKNIQYF.

As concerns this clonotype: One end of the junction is discordant with germline, which a read error may explain. The rearrangement uses TRBV15 and TRBJ2-1, with 9 bases fitting TRBD2. CDR1 LNHNV and CDR2 YYDKDF come from the germline V gene (reference sequence). The CDR3 length is 12 residues. The CDR3 DNA sequence: TGTGCCACCAGCAGAGGGGGCGGGAGGGTTCGCTTC. Translated, it gives CATSRGGGRVRF.

This rearrangement joins TRBV7-2 to TRBJ2-7, with a weak D call TRBD2 (6 bases). This CDR3 comprises 14 residues. Germline V gene data show CDR1 as SGHTA and CDR2 as FQGNSA. V was clipped by 5 bases and J by 4 bases, with 15 bases between them. The CDR3 DNA reads TGTGCCAGCAGCCACACTAGCTTTGAGTACGAGCAGTACTTC. Protein: CASSHTSFEYEQYF.

This clonotype was counted between two and nine times. V usage is TRBV18 and J usage is TRBJ2-5; possibly TRBD1 for D (6 bases). The CDR3 spans 15 residues. The V end was cut by 0 bases, the J end by 1 base, with 9 bases between. Germline-derived CDR1 and CDR2 are KGHSH and LQKENI. Here the CDR3 reads CASSPPTGSQETQYF. CDR3 coding DNA: TGTGCCAGCTCACCACCGACAGGAAGCCAAGAGACCCAGTACTTC.

In its sample, this clonotype was seen a few times. DNA for the CDR3: TGCAGCGTTGACCACCGGACAGGAGGGAACCACGAGCAGTACTTC. It yields the protein CSVDHRTGGNHEQYF. The chain employs TRBV29-1 and TRBJ2-7; the D gene is possibly TRBD1 (7 bases). Germline lookup yields CDR1 SQVTM and CDR2 ANQGSEA. This CDR3 comprises 15 residues. V lost 3 bases to trimming and J lost 5 bases, with 20 bases between them.

This chain joins TRBV5-1 and TRBJ2-2; TRBD1 or TRBD2 may be the D gene (5 bases each). CDR1 is SGHRS, CDR2 YFSETQ, per germline. The CDR3 sequence is 13 residues long. Between the trimmed V and J ends, which lost 7 bases and 4 bases, there was a span of 11 bases. The CDR3, as DNA: TGCGCCAGCTCCAGAGGGGTCACCGGGGAGCTGTTTTTT. Translated, it gives CASSRGVTGELFF.

The V gene is TRBV27, the J gene TRBJ1-2; 8 bases match TRBD1. The germline V gene encodes CDR1 MNHEY and CDR2 SMNVEV (reference sequence). V was pared by 5 bases and J by 7 bases, with 9 bases of the junction left unmatched. This CDR3 has 14 residues. The DNA for the CDR3 is TGTGCCAGCAGTCAGGATCCGGACAGGGCTGGCTACACCTTC. This gives the protein CASSQDPDRAGYTF.

This clonotype was detected a few times. The chain uses TRBV20-1 and TRBJ2-5; the D call may be TRBD1 or TRBD2 (5 bases each). Germline CDR1 DFQATT, CDR2 SNEGSKA (reference sequence). The CDR3 is 15 amino acids. Trimming cost V 1 base and J 1 base, with 13 bases left between them. The CDR3: CSARGGGLFQETQYF. CDR3 in DNA: TGCAGTGCTAGAGGGGGCGGACTTTTCCAAGAGACCCAGTACTTC.

The chain employs TRBV4-1 and TRBJ2-1, with 10 bases lining up with TRBD1. Germline CDR1 reads MGHRA; CDR2 reads YSYEKL. There are 16 residues in the CDR3. The V segment lost 5 bases and the J segment 7 bases; nucleotides outside the gene matches: 11. CDR3 DNA sequence: TGCGCCAGCAGCGGAACCGGGACAGGGGATTGGAATGAGCAGTTCTTC. Translation gives CASSGTGTGDWNEQFF.

The gene calls are TRBV5-4 and TRBJ2-3; TRBD2 matches 8 bases. The CDR3 is 16 amino acids. The junction had 9 bases not matched to a gene; V was cut back by 2 bases and J by 4 bases. Germline V lookup: CDR1 SGHNT, CDR2 YYREEE (reference sequence). In DNA, the CDR3 is TGTGCCAGCAGCTTCGGGGGGGCTAGTTTCTCAGATACGCAGTATTTT. This codes for CASSFGGASFSDTQYF.

The chain recombines TRBV7-9 with TRBJ2-7; D possibly corresponds to TRBD2 (5 bases). V was clipped by 7 bases and J by 3 bases, with 10 bases between them. The CDR3 consists of 12 residues. Germline V gene lookup returns CDR1 SEHNR and CDR2 FQNEAQ (reference sequence). CDR3 DNA sequence: TGTGCCAGCATGGCTAGCAGCTACGAGCAGTACTTC. This gives the protein CASMASSYEQYF.

V usage is TRBV5-6 and J usage is TRBJ2-1, with D perhaps matching TRBD2 (5 bases). V was pared by 5 bases and J by 8 bases, with 20 bases between. The germline V gene has CDR1 SGHDT and CDR2 YYEEEE. The CDR3 has 15 amino acids. This CDR3 reads CASSWVGGLGDEQFF. CDR3 sequence (DNA): TGTGCCAGCAGTTGGGTAGGCGGCCTCGGGGATGAGCAGTTCTTC.